Below are 2 T cell receptor beta chains sequenced from a single sample in a study of CD8+ T cells in alopecia areata. cDNA serving as the sequencing template came from extracted, reverse transcribed RNA. Measured with immunoSEQ multiplex PCR; TCRdb has only the in-frame clones, and not every one. This repertoire shows roughly 210,000 clones, 40% to 45% found once; its top ten account for roughly 2.6%. Treatment described: oral pan-JAK inhibitor, 5-10 mg twice daily. The sequencing used CD4+ T cells sorted from blood, collected between weeks 36 and 40, from a patient treated with tofacitinib. The source of these receptors is a human donor with alopecia areata.

The CDR3 sequence is CSVVADRLNTEAFF. The CDR3 region has the DNA TGCAGCGTTGTTGCGGACAGACTGAACACTGAAGCTTTCTTT. V gene TRBV29-1 combines with J gene TRBJ1-1; TRBD1 might be the D (6 bases). The CDR3 is 14 residues long. The V end lost 4 bases, the J end lost 0 bases, and 12 bases lay between the germline ends. Germline CDR1 is SQVTM and CDR2 is ANQGSEA.

The rearrangement joins TRBV5-4 to TRBJ2-1; D unresolved. This CDR3 is 16 amino acids long. The germline V gene has CDR1 SGHNT and CDR2 YYREEE (reference sequence). V was shortened by 4 bases and J by 6 bases, with 20 bases between the two germline ends. The CDR3 DNA is TGTGCCAGCAGCGAAATGGCTCGCCGCAATTCCAATGAGCAGTTCTTC. Its translation is CASSEMARRNSNEQFF.